This T cell receptor beta chain is drawn from a study of Ad26.COV2.S vaccination and SARS-CoV-2 variants. Study outcomes and limitations: Measures of TCR breadth and depth may have fallen short of total T cell responses. Substantial post-vaccination breadth of spike-specific CD8+ and CD4+ T cell responses was reported.

Generated by immunoSEQ multiplex PCR, the TCRdb table keeps only in-frame clones and is missing some. The table shows some 320,000 clones, with about 86% occurring only once. Stated treatment: over 15 received Ad26.COV2.S at low or high dose, single or two shots; several received placebo; per-sample allocation not given. The samples were gathered on day 63 after the first injection of vaccine or placebo. CDR3 length: 11 residues. V shed 5 bases and J shed 4 bases, with 8 bases lying between them. The germline gives CDR1 SQVTM, CDR2 ANQGSEA. For this clone: Its antigen is not known.

The sample in question was peripheral blood, obtained in a trial of Ad26.COV2.S vaccine versus placebo. The chain is built from TRBV29-1 and TRBJ1-1, with a possible D match to TRBD1 (5 bases). The receptor was derived from a person between 18 and 59 years old who received the Ad26.COV2.S COVID-19 vaccine or a placebo. CDR3 nucleotide sequence: TGCAGCGTTTCGAGGGGCACTGAAGCTTTCTTT. Encoded protein: CSVSRGTEAFF. The full variable domain, with the rest looked up from reference TRBV29-1 and TRBJ1-1, is SAVISQKPSRDICQRGTSLTIQCQVDSQVTMMFWYRQQPGQSLTLIATANQGSEATYESGFVIDKFPISRPNLTFSTLTVSNMSPEDSSIYLCSVSRGTEAFFGQGTRLTVV.